The 19 T cell receptor beta chains in this list originate from one sample, sequenced in a study of blood T cell repertoires in COVID-19. Method: immunoSEQ multiplex PCR; TCRdb's copy keeps in-frame clones and lacks some. The sample shows hundreds of thousands of clones, around nine tenths of them seen only once. Sequenced input: PBMCs or T cells enriched from blood (not recorded which). The receptors shown here come from a woman aged 18 to 35 who had been exposed to COVID-19.

The rearrangement links TRBV6-4 to TRBJ2-3; a weak D match, TRBD2 (6 bases). The V end lost 6 bases, the J end lost 2 bases, and 12 bases lay between the germline ends. This CDR3 spans 14 amino acids. The germline V gene encodes CDR1 MRHNA and CDR2 SNTAGT. The CDR3 bases are TGTGCCAGCAGGCCGGGACTTCACACAGATACGCAGTATTTT. Amino acid sequence: CASRPGLHTDTQYF.

This chain uses TRBV29-1 with TRBJ1-1, with a possible D match to TRBD1 (6 bases). CDR3 size: 13 residues. Germline V gives CDR1 SQVTM, CDR2 ANQGSEA. The V end lost 6 bases, the J end lost 3 bases, and 14 bases lay between the germline ends. The CDR3 region is CSVLPQGYTEAFF. The CDR3 DNA sequence: TGCAGCGTCCTTCCACAGGGCTACACTGAAGCTTTCTTT.

The rearrangement uses TRBV13 and TRBJ2-3; 10 positions match TRBD2. Germline values: CDR1 PRHDT, CDR2 FYEKMQ (reference sequence). The CDR3 runs to 16 residues. V gave up 5 bases and J gave up 4 bases; unmatched junction bases: 9. Here the CDR3 DNA reads TGTGCCAGCAGCCCAGCGGGGGGGGGCCCCGCAGATACGCAGTATTTT. Residues: CASSPAGGGPADTQYF.

CDR3 DNA: TGTGCCATCAGTGGGGGACAGGGTGCATACACCATATATTTT. As protein: CAISGGQGAYTIYF. The rearrangement uses TRBV10-3 and TRBJ1-3; 9 bases match TRBD1. The V and J ends lost 4 bases and 8 bases, in that order; junction bases with no gene match: 6. The CDR3 extends over 14 amino acids. In germline, CDR1 is ENHRY, CDR2 SYGVKD.

The rearrangement uses TRBV3-1 (or the pseudogene TRBV3-2) and TRBJ1-3; D gene uncertain. Trimming shortened V by 3 bases and J by 1 base, and 13 bases separated the two germline ends. Germline-derived CDR1 and CDR2 are LGHDT and YNNKEL (reference sequence). The CDR3 runs 16 residues. In nucleotides, the CDR3 is TGTGCCAGCAGCCAGGGCGCCCTTTTATCTGGAAACACCATATATTTT. Translated, it gives CASSQGALLSGNTIYF.

The rearrangement uses TRBV7-9 and TRBJ1-2; no reliable D call. Germline V gene data show CDR1 as SEHNR and CDR2 as FQNEAQ (reference sequence). V lost 4 bases to trimming and J lost 1 base, with 10 bases between them. This CDR3 has 14 amino acids. This CDR3 reads CASSYPGGNYGYTF. The DNA for the CDR3 is TGTGCCAGCAGCTACCCAGGTGGTAACTATGGCTACACCTTC.

V usage is TRBV2 and J usage is TRBJ2-1; 7 bases match TRBD1. Germline CDR1 SNHLY, CDR2 FYNNEI. V gave up 4 bases and J gave up 4 bases; unmatched junction bases: 7. The CDR3 extends over 15 amino acids. CDR3 sequence: CASSVGQASYNEQFF. DNA of the CDR3: TGTGCCAGCAGTGTAGGACAGGCCTCATACAATGAGCAGTTCTTC.

The chain joins TRBV9 to TRBJ2-3, with a tentative D call TRBD1 (5 bases). The CDR3 loop spans 19 amino acids. In germline, CDR1 is SGDLS, CDR2 YYNGEE. V lost 0 bases, J lost 1 base, and 21 bases lay in between. The CDR3 DNA is TGTGCCAGCAGCGTAGGAGCAGGGTGGTTGGATAGAGGCACAGATACGCAGTATTTT. Protein: CASSVGAGWLDRGTDTQYF. The full variable domain, its missing parts supplied by reference TRBV9 and TRBJ2-3, is DSGVTQTPKHLITATGQRVTLRCSPRSGDLSVYWYQQSLDQGLQFLIQYYNGEERAKGNILERFSAQQFPDLHSELNLSSLELGDSALYFCASSVGAGWLDRGTDTQYFGPGTRLTVL.

The chain combines TRBV28 with TRBJ1-1; a weak D match, TRBD1 (5 bases). Germline assignment: CDR1 MDHEN and CDR2 SYDVKM. The CDR3 consists of 14 residues. Trimming pared 6 bases from V and 8 bases from J, leaving 19 bases between. The CDR3 sequence: CASRPWGVAGEAFF. The CDR3, as DNA: TGTGCCAGCAGGCCCTGGGGCGTCGCGGGGGAAGCTTTCTTT.

The chain combines TRBV5-4 with TRBJ2-7; 13 nucleotides match TRBD2. This CDR3 has 17 residues. CDR1 and CDR2 (germline): SGHNT, YYREEE (reference sequence). The V segment lost 1 base and the J segment 3 bases; nucleotides outside the gene matches: 7. In DNA, the CDR3 is TGTGCCAGCAGCTTGACTAGCGGGGGGGCTTTCATCTACGAGCAGTACTTC. This codes for CASSLTSGGAFIYEQYF. The whole variable domain, filled in from reference TRBV5-4 and TRBJ2-7, reads ETGVTQSPTHLIKTRGQQVTLRCSSQSGHNTVSWYQQALGQGPQFIFQYYREEENGRGNFPPRFSGLQFPNYSSELNVNALELDDSALYLCASSLTSGGAFIYEQYFGPGTRLTVT.

V is TRBV2 and J is TRBJ1-1, with 8 bases aligning to TRBD1. The CDR3 sequence is 14 residues long. Germline-derived CDR1 and CDR2 are SNHLY and FYNNEI. J lost 11 bases, V lost 4 bases, and 12 bases had no gene match. The CDR3 loop reads CASSGETGADSAFF. The DNA of the CDR3 is TGTGCCAGCAGTGGAGAGACAGGGGCGGATTCGGCTTTCTTT. The entire variable domain, with the rest obtained from reference TRBV2 and TRBJ1-1, is as follows: EPEVTQTPSHQVTQMGQEVILRCVPISNHLYFYWYRQILGQKVEFLVSFYNNEISEKSEIFDDQFSVERPDGSNFTLKIRSTKLEDSAMYFCASSGETGADSAFFGQGTRLTVV.

This sequence joins TRBV24-1 and TRBJ1-1; D is perhaps TRBD1 (6 bases). The CDR3 is 18 amino acids. Germline CDR1 and CDR2: KGHDR and SFDVKD. The germline V and J ends were trimmed by 3 bases and 1 base, with 20 bases remaining between them. The CDR3 is CATSDHIQGWGTNTEAFF. The CDR3 DNA reads as TGTGCCACCAGTGATCATATACAGGGTTGGGGAACGAACACTGAAGCTTTCTTT.

This chain joins TRBV6-2 or TRBV6-3 and TRBJ2-4; 11 bases align to TRBD2. CDR1 is MNHEY and CDR2 is SVGEGT in the germline V gene. CDR3 length: 13 amino acids. The ends lost 5 bases at V and 15 bases at J; junction bases unmatched: 9. CDR3 in amino acids: CASSTQTSGDGYF. The CDR3 DNA reads as TGTGCCAGCAGTACACAGACTAGCGGGGATGGGTACTTC.

This chain connects TRBV19 to TRBJ2-2; the D is unclear. Germline lookup yields CDR1 LNHDA and CDR2 SQIVND (reference sequence). The V and J ends lost 3 bases and 1 base respectively, with 6 bases between them. This CDR3 region has 14 residues. The DNA of the CDR3 is TGTGCCAGTAGTATCGGTCAGAACACCGGGGAGCTGTTTTTT. This codes for CASSIGQNTGELFF.

This clone was detected once. The V and J genes are TRBV12-3 or TRBV12-4 and TRBJ1-1; D is possibly TRBD1 (6 bases). This CDR3 is built from 13 residues. Between the trimmed V and J ends, which lost 6 bases and 4 bases, there was a span of 12 bases. The CDR3, as DNA: TGTGCCAGCAGGCCCCCAGGGGTCACTGAAGCTTTCTTT. Protein product: CASRPPGVTEAFF.

The J gene is TRBJ1-2, the V gene TRBV28, with D perhaps TRBD1 (5 bases). Trimming removed 6 bases at V and 3 bases at J, with 8 bases between. The CDR3 consists of 12 residues. CDR1 is MDHEN, CDR2 SYDVKM, per germline. Here the CDR3 reads CASSSGYYGYTF. In DNA form, the CDR3 reads TGTGCCAGCAGCTCAGGGTACTATGGCTACACCTTC.

This clone has just one count. This sequence joins TRBV21-1 and TRBJ1-5. TRBV21-1 is given as a pseudogene. The CDR3 length is 14 residues. In DNA form, the CDR3 reads TGTGCCAGCAGCCCCTTGGGCGGGGCCCAGCCCCAGCATTTT. This gives the protein CASSPLGGAQPQHF.

The J gene is TRBJ2-7, the V gene TRBV4-3; D is undetermined. The V and J ends lost 1 base and 2 bases respectively, with 9 bases between them. Germline V gives CDR1 LGHNA, CDR2 YSLEER. There are 14 residues in the CDR3. This CDR3 reads CASSQGLRTYEQYF. CDR3 in DNA: TGCGCCAGCAGCCAAGGTCTAAGAACCTACGAGCAGTACTTC.

The V call is TRBV5-1, the J call TRBJ2-1, with TRBD2 matching over 10 bases. Germline assignment: CDR1 SGHRS and CDR2 YFSETQ. The CDR3 sequence is 15 residues long. J gave up 7 bases and V 2 bases, and 6 bases lay outside the gene matches. Here the CDR3 reads CASSFLLAGENEQFF. CDR3 bases: TGCGCCAGCAGCTTCTTGCTAGCGGGGGAAAATGAGCAGTTCTTC.